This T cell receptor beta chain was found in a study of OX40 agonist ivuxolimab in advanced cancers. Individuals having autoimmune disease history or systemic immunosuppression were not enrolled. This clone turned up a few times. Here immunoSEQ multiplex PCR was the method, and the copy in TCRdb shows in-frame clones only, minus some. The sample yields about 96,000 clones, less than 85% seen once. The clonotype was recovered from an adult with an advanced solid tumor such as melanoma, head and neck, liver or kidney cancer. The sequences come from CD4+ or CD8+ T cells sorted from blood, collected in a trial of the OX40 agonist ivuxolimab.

CDR3 amino acids: CASSVGTSAGRDEQFF. Here the CDR3 DNA reads TGTGCCAGCAGCGTGGGGACTAGCGCCGGGAGGGATGAGCAGTTCTTC. The chain carries TRBV7-3 and TRBJ2-1; 10 bases are a match to TRBD2. This CDR3 comprises 16 residues. Germline CDR1 SGHTA, CDR2 FQGTGA. The ends lost 5 bases at V and 8 bases at J; junction bases unmatched: 12.